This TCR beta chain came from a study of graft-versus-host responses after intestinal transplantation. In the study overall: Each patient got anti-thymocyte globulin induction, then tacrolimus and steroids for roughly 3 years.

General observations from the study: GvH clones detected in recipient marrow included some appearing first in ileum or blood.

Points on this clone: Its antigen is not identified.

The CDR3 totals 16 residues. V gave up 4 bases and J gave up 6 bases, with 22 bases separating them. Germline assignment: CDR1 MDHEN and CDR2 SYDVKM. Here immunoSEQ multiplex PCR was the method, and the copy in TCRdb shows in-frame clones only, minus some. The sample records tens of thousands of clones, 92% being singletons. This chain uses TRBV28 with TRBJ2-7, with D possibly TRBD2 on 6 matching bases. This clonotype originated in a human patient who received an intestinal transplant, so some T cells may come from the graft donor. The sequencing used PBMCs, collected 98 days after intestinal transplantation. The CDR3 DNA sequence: TGTGCCAGCAGTTGGGGGGAGGATACGGGTTTAAGCGAGCAGTACTTC. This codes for CASSWGEDTGLSEQYF.